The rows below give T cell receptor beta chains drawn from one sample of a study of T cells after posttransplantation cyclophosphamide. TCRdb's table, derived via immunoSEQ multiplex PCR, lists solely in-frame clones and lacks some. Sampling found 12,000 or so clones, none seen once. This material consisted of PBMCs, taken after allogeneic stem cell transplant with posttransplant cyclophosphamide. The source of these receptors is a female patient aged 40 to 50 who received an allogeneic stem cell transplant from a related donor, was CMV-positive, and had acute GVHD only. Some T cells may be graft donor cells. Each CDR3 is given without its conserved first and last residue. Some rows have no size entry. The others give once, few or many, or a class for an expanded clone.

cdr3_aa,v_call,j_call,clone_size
ASSKPSGDLKNEQF,TRBV27,TRBJ2-1,many
ASSLPGTGVYNEQF,TRBV7-3,TRBJ2-1,many
ASSYGLAGEAEQF,TRBV5-4,TRBJ2-1,many
ASSPATTSTDTQY,TRBV18,TRBJ2-3,many
ASSQGQSYEQY,TRBV6-1,.,few
ASSSEGLPSYSGANVLT,TRBV7-6,TRBJ2-6,many
ASSQDHSSGVTDTQY,TRBV4-2,TRBJ2-3,.
SGAGGLREETQY,TRBV29-1,TRBJ2-5,.
ASSLGLGSPLH,TRBV7-7,TRBJ1-6,few
ASSVESSTNEQF,TRBV9,TRBJ2-1,many
ASSRQTGELF,TRBV18,TRBJ2-2,many
ASSERVGGAKNIQY,TRBV6-1,TRBJ2-4,many